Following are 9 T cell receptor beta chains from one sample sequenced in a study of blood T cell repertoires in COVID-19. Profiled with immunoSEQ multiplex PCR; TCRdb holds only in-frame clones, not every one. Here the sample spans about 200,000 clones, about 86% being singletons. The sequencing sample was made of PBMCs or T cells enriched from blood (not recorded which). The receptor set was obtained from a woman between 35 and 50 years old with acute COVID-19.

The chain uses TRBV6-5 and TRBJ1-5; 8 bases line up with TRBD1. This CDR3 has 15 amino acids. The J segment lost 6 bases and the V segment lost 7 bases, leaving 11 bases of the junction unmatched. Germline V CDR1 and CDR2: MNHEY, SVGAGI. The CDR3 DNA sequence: TGTGCCAGCACCGTTGGACAGGGTAGAGGTCAGCCCCAGCATTTT. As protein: CASTVGQGRGQPQHF.

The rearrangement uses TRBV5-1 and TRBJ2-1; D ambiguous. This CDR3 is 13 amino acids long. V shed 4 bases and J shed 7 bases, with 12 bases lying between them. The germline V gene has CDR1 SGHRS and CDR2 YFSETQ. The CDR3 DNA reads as TGCGCCAGCAGCGTGATGGGCTTGAATGAGCAGTTCTTC. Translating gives CASSVMGLNEQFF.

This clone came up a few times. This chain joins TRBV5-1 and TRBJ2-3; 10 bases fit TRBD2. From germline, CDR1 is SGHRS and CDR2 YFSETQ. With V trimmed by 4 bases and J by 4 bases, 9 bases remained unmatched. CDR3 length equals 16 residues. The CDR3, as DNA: TGCGCCAGCAGCCCTCGGGCTAGCGGGAGCGCAGATACGCAGTATTTT. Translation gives CASSPRASGSADTQYF.

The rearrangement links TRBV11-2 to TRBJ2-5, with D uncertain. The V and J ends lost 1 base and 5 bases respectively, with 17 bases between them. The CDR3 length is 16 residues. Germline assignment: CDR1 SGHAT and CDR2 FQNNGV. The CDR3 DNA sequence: TGTGCCAGCAGCTTAGGGGTTAGTGGGTCGGAGGAGACCCAGTACTTC. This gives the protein CASSLGVSGSEETQYF.

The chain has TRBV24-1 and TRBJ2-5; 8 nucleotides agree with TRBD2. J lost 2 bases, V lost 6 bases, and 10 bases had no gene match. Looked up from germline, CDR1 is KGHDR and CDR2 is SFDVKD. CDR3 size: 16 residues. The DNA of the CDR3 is TGTGCCACCAGTCCTCGGGAGGGCCGCGGTCAAGAGACCCAGTACTTC. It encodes CATSPREGRGQETQYF.

This CDR3 reads CASSLAIAGGLSEQYF. CDR3 DNA sequence: TGTGCCAGCAGCTTAGCGATAGCGGGAGGTCTTAGCGAGCAGTACTTC. The rearrangement uses TRBV11-2 and TRBJ2-7; TRBD2 aligns across 10 bases. CDR1 SGHAT and CDR2 FQNNGV come from the germline V gene. V was pared by 1 base and J by 6 bases, with 9 bases of the junction left unmatched. CDR3 length equals 16 residues.

CDR3 bases: TGTGCCACCTCCGGGACAGGGGACATGAACACTGAAGCTTTCTTT. It codes for CATSGTGDMNTEAFF. This chain links TRBV15 with TRBJ1-1, with TRBD1 identical over 10 bases. The CDR3 has 15 residues. Trimming removed 8 bases from V and 0 bases from J; junction bases left unmatched: 6. The germline V gene encodes CDR1 LNHNV and CDR2 YYDKDF (reference sequence).

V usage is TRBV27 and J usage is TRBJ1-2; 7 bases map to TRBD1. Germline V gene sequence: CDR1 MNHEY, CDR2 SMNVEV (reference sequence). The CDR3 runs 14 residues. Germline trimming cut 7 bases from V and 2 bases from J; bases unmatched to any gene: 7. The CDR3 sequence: CASNEGQRNYGYTF. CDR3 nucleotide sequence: TGTGCCAGCAACGAGGGACAGCGGAACTATGGCTACACCTTC.

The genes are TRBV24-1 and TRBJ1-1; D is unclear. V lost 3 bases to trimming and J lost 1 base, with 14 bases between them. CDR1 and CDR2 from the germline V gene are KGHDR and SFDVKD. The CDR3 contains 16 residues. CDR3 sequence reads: CATSDTAGTWNTEAFF. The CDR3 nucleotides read TGTGCCACCAGTGATACAGCGGGAACATGGAACACTGAAGCTTTCTTT.